This TCR beta chain was recovered during a study of CD8+CD57+ T cells in acquired aplastic anemia. Germline assignment: CDR1 SGHTA and CDR2 FQGNSA. The CDR3 sequence is 18 residues long. V was trimmed by 3 bases and J by 4 bases, leaving 25 bases between them. The TCR beta profiling, which covered VDJ combination and CDR3 sequence, was carried out using genomic DNA as the template. TCRdb fed the reads into MiXCR, producing one record per CDR3 protein. The sample has around 250,000 distinct CDR3 sequences, roughly 82% seen once. Patients included in sequencing had previously demonstrated CD8+CD57+ cell expansion by flow cytometry.

Sample: sorted CD4+, CD8+, or CD8+CD57+ T cells (not recorded which) from PBMCs. This sequence originates from a human donor with aplastic anemia. V gene TRBV7-2 combines with J gene TRBJ2-7; D uncertain. The CDR3 DNA reads as TGTGCCAGCAGCTTTCATCGAGGTCCCACAACGCTGTCTTACGAGCAGTACGTC. As protein: CASSFHRGPTTLSYEQYV.